This T cell receptor (beta chain) stems from a study of blood T cell repertoires in COVID-19. Per the original methods: Researchers report that nucleated cell counts were estimated from reference gene primer amplification. Sequencing was performed with immunoSEQ multiplex PCR; in TCRdb, only in-frame clones are kept and a portion is missing. The D gene and trimming were derived from the DNA, and the V and J assignments and clone size from that table. The table has under 70,000 clones, 88% seen once. The CDR3 extends over 14 amino acids. Germline lookup yields CDR1 LNHDA and CDR2 SQIVND (reference sequence). Deletions cut 5 bases from V and 8 bases from J, with 18 bases between. Living in about two dozen US areas, the participants were between roughly 18 and 89 years of age.

Sequenced: PBMCs or T cells enriched from blood (not recorded which). The gene calls are TRBV19 and TRBJ1-2; D might be TRBD1 (5 bases). The receptor was derived from a woman in her thirties or forties who had recovered from COVID-19. CDR3 in amino acids: CASSPGGGDGGYTF. In nucleotides, the CDR3 is TGTGCCAGTAGTCCAGGAGGAGGGGATGGAGGCTACACCTTC.